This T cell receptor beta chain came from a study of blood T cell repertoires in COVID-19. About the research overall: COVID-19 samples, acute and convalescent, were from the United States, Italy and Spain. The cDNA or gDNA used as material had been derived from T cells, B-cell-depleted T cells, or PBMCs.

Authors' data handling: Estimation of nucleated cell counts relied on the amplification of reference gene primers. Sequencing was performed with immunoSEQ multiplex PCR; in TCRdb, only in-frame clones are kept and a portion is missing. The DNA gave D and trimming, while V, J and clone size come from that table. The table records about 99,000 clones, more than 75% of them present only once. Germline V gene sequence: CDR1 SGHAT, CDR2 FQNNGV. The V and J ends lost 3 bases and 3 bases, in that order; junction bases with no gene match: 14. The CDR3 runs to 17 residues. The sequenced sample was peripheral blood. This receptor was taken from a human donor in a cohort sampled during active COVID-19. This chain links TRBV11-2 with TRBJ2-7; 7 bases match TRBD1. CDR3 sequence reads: CASSFPVRTGQDYEQYF. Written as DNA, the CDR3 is TGTGCCAGCAGCTTTCCAGTCCGGACAGGACAGGACTACGAGCAGTACTTC.